The 22 T cell receptor beta chains given below trace back to one sample, sequenced in a study of blood T cell repertoires in COVID-19. Some clones are missing from TCRdb's copy, which holds only in-frame ones; the method was immunoSEQ multiplex PCR. The table has 250,000 to 350,000 clones, around nine tenths seen once. Sequenced material: PBMCs or T cells enriched from blood (not recorded which). These receptors were obtained from a woman aged 40 to 49 who had recovered from COVID-19.

The V gene is TRBV7-2, the J gene TRBJ1-6, with D perhaps matching TRBD1 (5 bases). The V and J ends lost 2 bases and 6 bases respectively, with 14 bases between them. From germline, CDR1 is SGHTA and CDR2 FQGNSA. The CDR3 extends over 16 amino acids. The chain's CDR3 is CASSLFGQGGNSPLHF. The DNA of the CDR3 is TGTGCCAGCAGCTTATTCGGGCAGGGAGGTAATTCACCCCTCCACTTT.

V is TRBV19 and J is TRBJ2-7, with 11 bases identical to TRBD2. J gave up 4 bases and V 6 bases, and 8 bases lay outside the gene matches. CDR3 size: 15 residues. Per the germline V gene, CDR1 is LNHDA and CDR2 is SQIVND (reference sequence). The chain's CDR3 is CASSPRTSGQYEQYF. DNA for the CDR3: TGTGCCAGTAGCCCCCGGACTAGCGGGCAATACGAGCAGTACTTC.

The chain uses TRBV7-9 and TRBJ1-4; possibly TRBD1 for D (5 bases). Deletions cut 6 bases from V and 3 bases from J, with 11 bases between. The germline gives CDR1 SEHNR, CDR2 FQNEAQ (reference sequence). The CDR3 has 14 residues. Here the CDR3 reads CASRSGPANEKLFF. CDR3 bases: TGTGCCAGCAGGTCAGGGCCGGCTAATGAAAAACTGTTTTTT.

V gene TRBV4-3 combines with J gene TRBJ2-7; TRBD1 matches at 7 bases. Trimming cost V 3 bases and J 2 bases; bases outside gene matches: 7. Germline V gene data show CDR1 as LGHNA and CDR2 as YSLEER. This CDR3 is 15 amino acids long. The DNA of the CDR3 is TGCGCCAGCAGCCAGGAGGACAGGACTGCCTACGAGCAGTACTTC. Amino acids: CASSQEDRTAYEQYF.

This clone was observed a single time. The chain joins TRBV30 to TRBJ1-4; D possibly corresponds to TRBD1 (6 bases). The CDR3 covers 15 residues. Looked up from germline, CDR1 is GTSNPN and CDR2 is SVGIG (reference sequence). V was trimmed by 1 base and J by 8 bases, leaving 17 bases between them. CDR3 nucleotide sequence: TGTGCCTGGAGTGACAGGGCCCGAGACATGGAAAAACTGTTTTTT. This gives the protein CAWSDRARDMEKLFF.

The chain combines TRBV7-2 with TRBJ1-5, with 10 bases matching TRBD1. After removal of 4 bases from V and 6 bases from J, the junction contained 9 bases not matched to a gene. The CDR3 is 16 residues long. The germline V gene has CDR1 SGHTA and CDR2 FQGNSA. The CDR3 sequence: CASSWGDRGISQPQHF. In DNA form, the CDR3 reads TGTGCCAGCAGCTGGGGGGACAGGGGAATAAGTCAGCCCCAGCATTTT.

This clone was picked up one time. V is TRBV11-2 and J is TRBJ2-7; TRBD2 aligns across 8 bases. The CDR3 runs 15 residues. V shed 4 bases, J shed 7 bases, and the junction held 12 bases outside the gene matches. Germline assignment: CDR1 SGHAT and CDR2 FQNNGV. CDR3 protein: CASSYTTTPGGEQYF. CDR3 DNA: TGTGCCAGCAGCTACACTACGACCCCGGGGGGGGAGCAGTACTTC.

This chain connects TRBV28 to TRBJ1-1; 7 nucleotides match TRBD1. The CDR3 is made up of 15 amino acids. V trimming: 0 bases; J trimming: 3 bases; junction bases outside the gene matches: 4. Germline V lookup: CDR1 MDHEN, CDR2 SYDVKM. CDR3 sequence: CASSLWKTGHTEAFF. The DNA of the CDR3 is TGTGCCAGCAGTTTATGGAAGACAGGGCACACTGAAGCTTTCTTT.

This rearrangement joins TRBV18 to TRBJ1-2, with no clear D. The germline V and J ends were trimmed by 0 bases and 2 bases, with 10 bases remaining between them. This CDR3 contains 15 residues. Germline CDR1 and CDR2: KGHSH and LQKENI. The CDR3 DNA reads as TGTGCCAGCTCACCACCCTTGGAGGGAAACTATGGCTACACCTTC. Amino acid sequence: CASSPPLEGNYGYTF.

The chain joins TRBV19 to TRBJ2-1; 9 bases align to TRBD1. Germline CDR1 and CDR2: LNHDA and SQIVND (reference sequence). V dropped 5 bases and J dropped 7; count of bases not matched to a gene: 9. The CDR3 is 15 residues long. CDR3 residues: CASSPPGTGTNEQFF. CDR3 DNA sequence: TGTGCCAGTAGTCCGCCCGGGACAGGGACGAATGAGCAGTTCTTC.

V gene TRBV19 combines with J gene TRBJ2-3; possibly TRBD2 for D (6 bases). The germline gives CDR1 LNHDA, CDR2 SQIVND (reference sequence). V lost 4 bases to trimming and J lost 1 base, with 15 bases between them. This CDR3 spans 16 amino acids. CDR3 region: CASSTRRGKGTDTQYF. CDR3 nucleotide sequence: TGTGCCAGTAGTACGAGGCGGGGAAAAGGCACAGATACGCAGTATTTT.

This clone appeared a few times. The V call is TRBV7-2, the J call TRBJ2-3; 8 bases are a match to TRBD2. Per germline, CDR1 SGHTA and CDR2 FQGNSA. The CDR3 is 16 residues long. The junction had 10 bases not matched to a gene; V was cut back by 2 bases and J by 6 bases. CDR3 nucleotide sequence: TGTGCCAGCAGCTTATGGGGTAGCGGGATATCGGATACGCAGTATTTT. Translating it yields CASSLWGSGISDTQYF. Together with reference TRBV7-2 and TRBJ2-3, the CDR3 gives the full variable domain: GAGVSQSPSNKVTEKGKDVELRCDPISGHTALYWYRQSLGQGLEFLIYFQGNSAPDKSGLPSDRFSAERTGGSVSTLTIQRTQQEDSAVYLCASSLWGSGISDTQYFGPGTRLTVL.

The J gene is TRBJ2-7, the V gene TRBV10-2; D uncertain. This CDR3 region has 12 residues. In germline, CDR1 is WSHSY, CDR2 SAAADI. V dropped 4 bases and J dropped 7 bases, with 11 bases sitting between them. CDR3 sequence reads: CASSGDRGEQYF. The CDR3 coding sequence is TGCGCCAGCAGTGGTGACCGCGGTGAGCAGTACTTC.

This chain joins TRBV20-1 and TRBJ1-1; no clear D. Germline values: CDR1 DFQATT, CDR2 SNEGSKA (reference sequence). Deletions cut 3 bases from V and 7 bases from J, with 18 bases between. The CDR3 is 14 residues long. The CDR3 DNA follows: TGCAGTGCTAGTTTCGAGTCGAGAGCCGGTGAAGCTTTCTTT. The encoded protein is CSASFESRAGEAFF.

The gene calls are TRBV7-9 and TRBJ2-3, with 11 nucleotides matching TRBD2. J gave up 8 bases and V 3 bases, and 7 bases lay outside the gene matches. CDR3 length: 15 residues. The germline V gene has CDR1 SEHNR and CDR2 FQNEAQ (reference sequence). The CDR3 DNA reads as TGTGCCAGCAGCTTTATCTGGACTAGCGGGTCTACGCAGTATTTT. It codes for CASSFIWTSGSTQYF.

V and J are TRBV5-1 and TRBJ1-6, with TRBD1 as a possible D gene (5 bases). CDR3 length: 15 amino acids. The V end lost 4 bases, the J end lost 6 bases, and 14 bases lay between the germline ends. The germline gives CDR1 SGHRS, CDR2 YFSETQ. The DNA for the CDR3 is TGCGCCAGCAGCCCTGGAGGGGTTACTAATTCACCCCTCCACTTT. It codes for CASSPGGVTNSPLHF.

In its sample, this clone was seen once. V is TRBV7-9 and J is TRBJ2-1, with a possible D match to TRBD2 (5 bases). Trimming removed 5 bases from V and 6 bases from J, with 14 bases in between. Germline CDR1 reads SEHNR; CDR2 reads FQNEAQ (reference sequence). The CDR3 is 14 amino acids. The CDR3 protein is CASSQPGLINEQFF. CDR3 DNA sequence: TGTGCCAGCAGCCAACCTGGACTTATCAATGAGCAGTTCTTC. Drawing the rest from reference TRBV7-9 and TRBJ2-1, the complete variable domain is DTGVSQNPRHKITKRGQNVTFRCDPISEHNRLYWYRQTLGQGPEFLTYFQNEAQLEKSRLLSDRFSAERPKGSFSTLEIQRTEQGDSAMYLCASSQPGLINEQFFGPGTRLTVL.

The rearrangement uses TRBV9 and TRBJ1-2, with 8 bases lining up with TRBD1. V lost 4 bases, J lost 8 bases, and 10 bases stayed unmatched. The CDR3 is 14 residues long. The germline V gene encodes CDR1 SGDLS and CDR2 YYNGEE. This CDR3 is CASSPSRGLRGYTF. Here the CDR3 DNA reads TGTGCCAGCAGCCCATCCAGGGGGCTTCGAGGCTACACCTTC. Together with reference TRBV9 and TRBJ1-2, the CDR3 gives the full variable domain: DSGVTQTPKHLITATGQRVTLRCSPRSGDLSVYWYQQSLDQGLQFLIQYYNGEERAKGNILERFSAQQFPDLHSELNLSSLELGDSALYFCASSPSRGLRGYTFGSGTRLTVV.

The V and J genes are TRBV4-3 and TRBJ1-1; no firm D call. CDR1 is LGHNA, CDR2 YSLEER, per germline. V was cut by 0 bases and J by 5 bases, with 16 bases left in between. This CDR3 spans 16 amino acids. The CDR3 DNA sequence: TGCGCCAGCAGCCAAGACCCCCAGGCTTCTGGGACTGAAGCTTTCTTT. It specifies CASSQDPQASGTEAFF.

The gene calls are TRBV11-1 and TRBJ1-3, with D hard to call. The CDR3 is made up of 16 amino acids. Trimming cost V 0 bases and J 4 bases, with 13 bases left between them. CDR1 and CDR2 (germline): SGHAT, FQDESV (reference sequence). The CDR3 is CASSLAPAWSGNTIYF. CDR3 in DNA: TGTGCCAGCAGCTTAGCCCCAGCGTGGTCCGGAAACACCATATATTTT.

The gene calls are TRBV7-2 and TRBJ2-7, with D maybe TRBD2 (5 bases). The germline V gene has CDR1 SGHTA and CDR2 FQGNSA. CDR3 length equals 14 residues. V was cut by 5 bases and J by 7 bases, with 18 bases left in between. The CDR3 sequence is CASSHNLGEEEQYF. In DNA form, the CDR3 reads TGTGCCAGCAGCCACAACTTGGGAGAGGAGGAGCAGTACTTC.

The chain couples TRBV20-1 to TRBJ1-5; the D is unclear. The CDR3 extends over 11 amino acids. The V end was cut by 0 bases, the J end by 11 bases, with 8 bases between. CDR1 is DFQATT, CDR2 SNEGSKA, per germline (reference sequence). This chain's CDR3 is CSARDRGTQHF. The DNA of the CDR3 is TGCAGTGCTAGAGACAGAGGGACCCAGCATTTT.